The present T cell receptor beta chain was sequenced within a study of blood T cell repertoires in COVID-19. Details on this clone: The sample carries other DNA sequences with the same CDR3.

Clones were sequenced by immunoSEQ multiplex PCR, and TCRdb holds only the in-frame ones, with some missing. Counted here are over 250,000 clones, approximately 85% occurring once; the ten biggest clones make up about 11%. V was pared by 1 base and J by 0 bases, with 11 bases between. Germline CDR1 is SGHRS and CDR2 is YFSETQ. This CDR3 region has 15 residues. The V call is TRBV5-1, the J call TRBJ2-7; D remains unclear. This clonotype was obtained from a woman aged 70-85 years with acute or convalescent COVID-19. Sequencing was performed on peripheral blood. The CDR3 DNA follows: TGCGCCAGCAGCTTGTCATCAGGCGCCTCCTACGAGCAGTACTTC. Translating gives CASSLSSGASYEQYF.